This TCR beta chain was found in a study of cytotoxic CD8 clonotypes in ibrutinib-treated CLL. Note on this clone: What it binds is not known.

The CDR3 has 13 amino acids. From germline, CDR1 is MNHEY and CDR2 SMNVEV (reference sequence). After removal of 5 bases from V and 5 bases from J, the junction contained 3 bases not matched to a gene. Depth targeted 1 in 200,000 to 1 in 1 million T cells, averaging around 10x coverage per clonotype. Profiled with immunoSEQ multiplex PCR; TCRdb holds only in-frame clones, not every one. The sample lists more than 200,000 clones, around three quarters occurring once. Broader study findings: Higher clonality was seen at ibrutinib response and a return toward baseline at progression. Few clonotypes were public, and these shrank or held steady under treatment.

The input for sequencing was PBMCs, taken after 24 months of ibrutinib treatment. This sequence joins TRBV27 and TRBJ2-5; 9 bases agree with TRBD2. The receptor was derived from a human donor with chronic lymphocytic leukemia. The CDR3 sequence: CASSIAGDETQYF. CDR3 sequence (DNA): TGTGCCAGCAGTATAGCGGGAGACGAGACCCAGTACTTC.